These 14 T cell receptor beta chains came from one sample sequenced in a study of blood T cell repertoires in COVID-19. Clones were sequenced by immunoSEQ multiplex PCR, and TCRdb holds only the in-frame ones, with some missing. The sample carries tens of thousands of clones, around 90% recorded once. Sample: peripheral blood. These receptors were collected from a woman aged 70-85 years with active COVID-19.

The chain employs TRBV6-1 and TRBJ1-5, with a weak D call TRBD1 (5 bases). V was clipped by 3 bases and J by 1 base, with 19 bases between them. CDR3 size: 18 residues. In germline, CDR1 is MNHNS, CDR2 SASEGT. The CDR3 sequence is CASSDRTPGFESNQPQHF. The CDR3 region has the DNA TGTGCCAGCAGTGACCGAACTCCAGGGTTTGAGAGCAATCAGCCCCAGCATTTT.

The chain carries TRBV7-9 and TRBJ2-5; 12 bases fit TRBD2. V was clipped by 6 bases and J by 7 bases; unmatched bases: 12. Per the germline V gene, CDR1 is SEHNR and CDR2 is FQNEAQ (reference sequence). The CDR3 is 16 residues long. In DNA form, the CDR3 reads TGTGCCAGCAGTCCGGGAGGACTAGCGGGGCCAGGGACCCAGTACTTC. It codes for CASSPGGLAGPGTQYF.

The V gene is TRBV5-8, the J gene TRBJ2-2; TRBD1 matches 8 bases. V lost 2 bases, J lost 5 bases, and 2 bases stayed unmatched. The CDR3 length is 14 residues. CDR1 and CDR2 from the germline V gene are SGHTS and YDEGEE. The CDR3 loop is CASSFDRGTGELFF. For the CDR3, the DNA is TGTGCCAGCAGCTTTGACAGGGGTACCGGGGAGCTGTTTTTT. Filled out from reference TRBV5-8 and TRBJ2-2, the complete variable domain reads EAGVTQSPTHLIKTRGQQATLRCSPISGHTSVYWYQQALGLGLQFLLWYDEGEERNRGNFPPRFSGRQFPNYSSELNVNALELEDSALYLCASSFDRGTGELFFGEGSRLTVL.

The rearrangement links TRBV5-1 to TRBJ2-3; TRBD2 aligns across 8 bases. V trimming: 6 bases; J trimming: 0 bases; junction bases outside the gene matches: 6. From germline, CDR1 is SGHRS and CDR2 YFSETQ. The CDR3 has 15 amino acids. CDR3 region: CASTTSATSTDTQYF. CDR3 sequence (DNA): TGCGCCAGCACGACTAGCGCAACTAGCACAGATACGCAGTATTTT. Full variable domain (rest looked up from reference TRBV5-1 and TRBJ2-3): KAGVTQTPRYLIKTRGQQVTLSCSPISGHRSVSWYQQTPGQGLQFLFEYFSETQRNKGNFPGRFSGRQFSNSRSEMNVSTLELGDSALYLCASTTSATSTDTQYFGPGTRLTVL.

The chain uses TRBV18 and TRBJ2-3; weak D call: TRBD1 (5 bases). The CDR3 has 17 residues. Germline V gene data show CDR1 as KGHSH and CDR2 as LQKENI. V shed 2 bases and J shed 2 bases, with 17 bases lying between them. The CDR3 loop reads CASSPSTRAASTDTQYF. Written as DNA, the CDR3 is TGTGCCAGCTCACCATCCACCAGGGCCGCGTCCACAGATACGCAGTATTTT.

The CDR3 is CASSQQESYEQYF. The CDR3 DNA is TGTGCCAGTAGTCAACAGGAGTCCTACGAGCAGTACTTC. The rearrangement joins TRBV19 to TRBJ2-7; a possible D gene is TRBD1 (5 bases). This CDR3 has 13 amino acids. Trimming left V 5 bases short and J 1 base short, with 9 bases between. The V gene's germline CDR1 is LNHDA and CDR2 SQIVND (reference sequence).

The V gene is TRBV24-1, the J gene TRBJ2-3, with 12 bases aligning to TRBD1. CDR1 and CDR2 from the germline V gene are KGHDR and SFDVKD. V lost 3 bases and J lost 6; bases outside the gene matches: 9. This CDR3 region has 17 residues. The CDR3 nucleotides are TGTGCCACCAGTGATCCCGGGACAGGGGGCAATAGGGATACGCAGTATTTT. Its translation is CATSDPGTGGNRDTQYF.

This clone was detected only a few times. The chain links TRBV7-9 to TRBJ1-2; 12 bases match TRBD1. Germline values: CDR1 SEHNR, CDR2 FQNEAQ (reference sequence). V shed 5 bases, J shed 6 bases, and the junction held 7 bases outside the gene matches. There are 15 residues in the CDR3. CDR3 bases: TGTGCCAGCAGCAGGGACAGGGGGCGATCAGATGGCTACACCTTC. It specifies CASSRDRGRSDGYTF.

The chain recombines TRBV5-8 with TRBJ1-1; D not resolved. There are 14 residues in the CDR3. CDR1 SGHTS and CDR2 YDEGEE come from the germline V gene. Trimming stripped 2 bases from V and 1 base from J, with 9 bases between. CDR3 coding DNA: TGTGCCAGCAGCTTAAACAGACGGAACACTGAAGCTTTCTTT. Translated, it gives CASSLNRRNTEAFF.

This rearrangement joins TRBV5-6 to TRBJ2-3; 11 bases map to TRBD1. The V segment lost 4 bases and the J segment 3 bases; nucleotides outside the gene matches: 7. The CDR3 has 16 residues. The germline V gene has CDR1 SGHDT and CDR2 YYEEEE. This chain's CDR3 is CASSTGQGAWTDTQYF. The CDR3 DNA reads as TGTGCCAGCAGCACTGGACAGGGGGCATGGACAGATACGCAGTATTTT.

The chain couples TRBV7-9 to TRBJ2-5, with D perhaps matching TRBD2 (7 bases). Trimming took off 6 bases at V and 6 bases at J, with 14 bases between the two ends. This CDR3 has 13 residues. CDR1 and CDR2 (germline): SEHNR, FQNEAQ (reference sequence). The CDR3 sequence is CASRTLGGQTQYF. The CDR3 nucleotides read TGTGCCAGCAGGACCCTCGGGGGGCAGACCCAGTACTTC.

V and J are TRBV7-3 and TRBJ1-1; D is undetermined. The CDR3 length is 13 residues. V was trimmed by 1 base and J by 1 base, leaving 4 bases between them. From germline, CDR1 is SGHTA and CDR2 FQGTGA. CDR3 amino acids: CASSLNGNTEAFF. The CDR3, as DNA: TGTGCCAGCAGCTTAAACGGGAACACTGAAGCTTTCTTT.

The chain joins TRBV27 to TRBJ1-6; the D gene is possibly TRBD1 (6 bases). V lost 5 bases to trimming and J lost 7 bases, with 12 bases between them. CDR3 size: 14 residues. Germline assignment: CDR1 MNHEY and CDR2 SMNVEV (reference sequence). CDR3 amino acids: CASSPGTSNSPLHF. The CDR3 DNA follows: TGTGCCAGCAGTCCCGGGACATCCAATTCACCCCTCCACTTT.

The rearrangement joins TRBV11-3 to TRBJ2-3; 10 nucleotides match TRBD1. After removal of 5 bases from V and 4 bases from J, the junction contained 9 bases not matched to a gene. CDR1 SGHNT and CDR2 YENEEA come from the germline V gene. The CDR3 consists of 16 residues. The chain's CDR3 is CASSPNWGTGADTQYF. Here the CDR3 DNA reads TGTGCCAGCAGCCCAAACTGGGGGACAGGGGCAGATACGCAGTATTTT.